The clone carrying this T cell receptor (beta chain) was found a few times. Its antigen remains unknown. These data come from a study of T cells in Graves' hyperthyroidism and ophthalmopathy. Amplified TCR beta CDR3 regions derived from RNA transcripts. A set of HTBI primers served as the primers for a first-round RT-PCR of the TCR CDR3. Each CDR3 protein is one row after TCRdb ran MiXCR on the multiplex PCR reads. The profile shows roughly 380,000 distinct CDR3 sequences, approximately 15% of them singletons. Study-wide results and caveats: Model output signaled ophthalmopathy a median 6.5 months ahead of onset.

Over 18 months, lack of ophthalmopathy progression marked Graves' hyperthyroidism as stable. Each 10 ml fresh peripheral blood draw supplied the PBMCs. Specimen: blood. This clonotype originated in a woman aged 55 to 70 with Graves' hyperthyroidism.

This chain's CDR3 is CASSQEGGGEYNEQFF. In nucleotides, the CDR3 is TGCGCCAGCAGCCAAGAGGGGGGGGGAGAATACAATGAGCAGTTCTTC. The chain has TRBV4-1 and TRBJ2-1, with 7 bases matching TRBD2. Germline CDR1 is MGHRA and CDR2 is YSYEKL. Unmatched junction bases numbered 6, after V lost 0 bases and J lost 4 bases. This CDR3 is 16 amino acids long.